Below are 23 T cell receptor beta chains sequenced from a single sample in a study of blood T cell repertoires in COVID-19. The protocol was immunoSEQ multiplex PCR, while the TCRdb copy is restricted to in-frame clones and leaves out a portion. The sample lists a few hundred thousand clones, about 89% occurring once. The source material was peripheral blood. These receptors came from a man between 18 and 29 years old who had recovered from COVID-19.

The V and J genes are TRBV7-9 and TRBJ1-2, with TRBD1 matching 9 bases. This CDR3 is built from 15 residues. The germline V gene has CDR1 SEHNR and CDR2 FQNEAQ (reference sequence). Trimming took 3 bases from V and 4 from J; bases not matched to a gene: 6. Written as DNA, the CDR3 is TGTGCCAGCAGCTTGGGACAGGGTAACTCCTATGGCTACACCTTC. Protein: CASSLGQGNSYGYTF.

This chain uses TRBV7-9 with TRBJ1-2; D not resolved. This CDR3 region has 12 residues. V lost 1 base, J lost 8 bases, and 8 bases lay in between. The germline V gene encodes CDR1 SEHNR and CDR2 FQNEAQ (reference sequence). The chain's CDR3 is CASSLDSRGYTF. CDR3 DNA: TGTGCCAGCAGCTTAGACAGTAGGGGCTACACCTTC.

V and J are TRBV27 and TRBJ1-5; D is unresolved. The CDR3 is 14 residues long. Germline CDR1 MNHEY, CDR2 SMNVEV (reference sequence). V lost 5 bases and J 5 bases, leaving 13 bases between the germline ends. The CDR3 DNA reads TGTGCCAGCAGTCAAATCTCAGGTGATCAGCCCCAGCATTTT. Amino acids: CASSQISGDQPQHF.

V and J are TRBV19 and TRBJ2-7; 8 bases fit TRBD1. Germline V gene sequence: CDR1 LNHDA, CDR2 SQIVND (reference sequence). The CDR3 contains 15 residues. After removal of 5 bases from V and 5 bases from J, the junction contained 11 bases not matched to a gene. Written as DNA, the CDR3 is TGTGCCAGTAGTGCCGGACAGGGTTCAGTGGACGAGCAGTACTTC. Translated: CASSAGQGSVDEQYF.

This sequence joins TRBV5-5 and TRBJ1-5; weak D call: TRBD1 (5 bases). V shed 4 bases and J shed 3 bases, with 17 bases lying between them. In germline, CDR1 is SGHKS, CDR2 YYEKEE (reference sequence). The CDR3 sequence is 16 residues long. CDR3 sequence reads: CASSPYGGTSNQPQHF. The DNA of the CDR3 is TGTGCCAGCAGCCCATATGGGGGGACCTCCAATCAGCCCCAGCATTTT.

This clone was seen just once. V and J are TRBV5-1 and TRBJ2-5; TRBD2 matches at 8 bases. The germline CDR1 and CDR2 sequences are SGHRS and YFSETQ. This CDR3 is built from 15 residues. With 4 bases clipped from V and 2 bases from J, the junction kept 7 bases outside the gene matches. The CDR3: CASSVAGTSQETQYF. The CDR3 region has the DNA TGCGCCAGCAGCGTAGCCGGGACTAGTCAAGAGACCCAGTACTTC.

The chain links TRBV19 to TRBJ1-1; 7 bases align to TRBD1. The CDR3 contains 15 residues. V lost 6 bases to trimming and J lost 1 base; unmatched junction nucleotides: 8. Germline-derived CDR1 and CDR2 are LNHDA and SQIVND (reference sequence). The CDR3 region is CASSHGQEPNTEAFF. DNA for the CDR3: TGTGCCAGTAGCCACGGACAGGAGCCGAACACTGAAGCTTTCTTT.

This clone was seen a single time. The CDR3 nucleotides are TGTGCCAGTAGCCGCGACAGGGGTTTGGGGGGCTACACCTTC. Translated: CASSRDRGLGGYTF. The V gene is TRBV19, the J gene TRBJ1-2; 8 bases agree with TRBD1. Germline V gives CDR1 LNHDA, CDR2 SQIVND (reference sequence). V gave up 6 bases and J gave up 8 bases; unmatched junction bases: 11. This CDR3 is 14 amino acids long.

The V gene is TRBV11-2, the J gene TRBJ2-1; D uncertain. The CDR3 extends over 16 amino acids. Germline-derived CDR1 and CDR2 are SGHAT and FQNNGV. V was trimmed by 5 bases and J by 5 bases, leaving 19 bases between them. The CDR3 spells CASSALGASTNNEQFF. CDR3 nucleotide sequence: TGTGCCAGCAGCGCCTTGGGCGCCTCTACCAACAATGAGCAGTTCTTC. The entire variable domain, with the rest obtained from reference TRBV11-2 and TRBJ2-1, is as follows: EAGVAQSPRYKIIEKRQSVAFWCNPISGHATLYWYQQILGQGPKLLIQFQNNGVVDDSQLPKDRFSAERLKGVDSTLKIQPAKLEDSAVYLCASSALGASTNNEQFFGPGTRLTVL.

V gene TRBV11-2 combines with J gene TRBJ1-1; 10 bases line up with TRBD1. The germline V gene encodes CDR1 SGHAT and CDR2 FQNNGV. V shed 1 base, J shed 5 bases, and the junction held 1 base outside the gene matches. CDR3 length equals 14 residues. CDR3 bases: TGTGCCAGCAGCTTAGCGGGACAGGGGACTGAAGCTTTCTTT. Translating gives CASSLAGQGTEAFF.

The CDR3 sequence: CASSIPGSGTDTQYF. CDR3 bases: TGTGCCAGTAGTATCCCTGGGAGCGGCACAGATACGCAGTATTTT. The genes are TRBV19 and TRBJ2-3; D may be TRBD2 (5 bases). CDR1 LNHDA and CDR2 SQIVND come from the germline V gene (reference sequence). The CDR3 sequence is 15 residues long. V shed 3 bases and J shed 1 base, with 11 bases lying between them.

The CDR3 DNA reads TGTGCCAGCAGCTTAAAGTCTGAGGGGGTGGGCACTGAAGCTTTCTTT. Protein sequence: CASSLKSEGVGTEAFF. The chain combines TRBV7-6 with TRBJ1-1, with D perhaps TRBD1 (6 bases). Trimming removed 2 bases at V and 4 bases at J, with 17 bases between. The CDR3 has 16 amino acids. Per germline, CDR1 SGHVS and CDR2 FNYEAQ.

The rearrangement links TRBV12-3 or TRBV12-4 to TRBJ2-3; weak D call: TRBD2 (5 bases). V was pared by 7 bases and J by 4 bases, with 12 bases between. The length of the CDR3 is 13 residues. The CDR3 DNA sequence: TGTGCCAGCACCCCGGGGTTCCCAGATACGCAGTATTTT. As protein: CASTPGFPDTQYF.

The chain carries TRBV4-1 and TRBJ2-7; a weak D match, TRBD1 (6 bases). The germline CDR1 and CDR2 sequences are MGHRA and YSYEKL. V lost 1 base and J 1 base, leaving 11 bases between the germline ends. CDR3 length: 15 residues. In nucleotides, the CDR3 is TGCGCCAGCAGCCAAGGTCAGGGGCCTTCCTACGAGCAGTACTTC. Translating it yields CASSQGQGPSYEQYF.

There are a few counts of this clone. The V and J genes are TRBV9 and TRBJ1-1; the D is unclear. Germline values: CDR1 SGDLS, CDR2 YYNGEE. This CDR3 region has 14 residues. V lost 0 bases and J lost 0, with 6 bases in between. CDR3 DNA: TGTGCCAGCAGCGTAGACAGCATGAACACTGAAGCTTTCTTT. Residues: CASSVDSMNTEAFF.

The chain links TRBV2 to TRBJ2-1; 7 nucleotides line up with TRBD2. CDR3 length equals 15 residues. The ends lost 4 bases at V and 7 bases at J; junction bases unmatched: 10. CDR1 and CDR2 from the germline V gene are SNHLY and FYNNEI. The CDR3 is CASSVLWGGRNEQFF. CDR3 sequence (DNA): TGTGCCAGCAGTGTACTGTGGGGAGGGAGGAATGAGCAGTTCTTC.

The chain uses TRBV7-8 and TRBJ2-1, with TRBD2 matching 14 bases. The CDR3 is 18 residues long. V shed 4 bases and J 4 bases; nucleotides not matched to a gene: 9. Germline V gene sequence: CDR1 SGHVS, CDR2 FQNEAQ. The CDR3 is CASSSGLAGGGSYNEQFF. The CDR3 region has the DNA TGTGCCAGCAGCTCCGGACTAGCGGGAGGAGGATCTTACAATGAGCAGTTCTTC.

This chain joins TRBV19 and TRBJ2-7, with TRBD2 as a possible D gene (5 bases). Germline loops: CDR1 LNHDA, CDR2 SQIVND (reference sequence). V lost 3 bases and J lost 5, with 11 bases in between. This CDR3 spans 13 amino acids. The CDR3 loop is CASSITEGNEQYF. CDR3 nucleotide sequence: TGTGCCAGTAGTATCACTGAGGGCAACGAGCAGTACTTC. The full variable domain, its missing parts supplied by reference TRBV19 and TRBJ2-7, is DGGITQSPKYLFRKEGQNVTLSCEQNLNHDAMYWYRQDPGQGLRLIYYSQIVNDFQKGDIAEGYSVSREKKESFPLTVTSAQKNPTAFYLCASSITEGNEQYFGPGTRLTVT.

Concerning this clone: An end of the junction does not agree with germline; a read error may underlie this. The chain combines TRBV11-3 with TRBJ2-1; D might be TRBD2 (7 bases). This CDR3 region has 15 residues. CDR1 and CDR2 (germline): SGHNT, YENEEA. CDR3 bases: TGTGCCAGCAGCTCCGGGGGGCTCAGCCGGAATGAGCAATTCTTC. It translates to CASSSGGLSRNEQFF.

The CDR3 nucleotides are TGTGCCAGCAGCCCTAACCCTCAGGATCCTAATTCACCCCTCCACTTT. Translation gives CASSPNPQDPNSPLHF. This chain uses TRBV7-9 with TRBJ1-6, with D unresolved. V lost 5 bases and J 6 bases, leaving 17 bases between the germline ends. This CDR3 spans 16 amino acids. Germline V gene sequence: CDR1 SEHNR, CDR2 FQNEAQ (reference sequence). The variable domain in full, with the rest retrieved from reference TRBV7-9 and TRBJ1-6, is DTGVSQNPRHKITKRGQNVTFRCDPISEHNRLYWYRQTLGQGPEFLTYFQNEAQLEKSRLLSDRFSAERPKGSFSTLEIQRTEQGDSAMYLCASSPNPQDPNSPLHFGNGTRLTVT.

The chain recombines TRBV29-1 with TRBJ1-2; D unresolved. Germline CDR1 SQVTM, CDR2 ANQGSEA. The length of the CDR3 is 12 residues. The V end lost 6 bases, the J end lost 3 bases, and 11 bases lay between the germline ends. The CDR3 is CSVWSGDYGYTF. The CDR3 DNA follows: TGCAGCGTGTGGAGCGGCGACTATGGCTACACCTTC.

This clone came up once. CDR3 bases: TGTGCCAGCAGGTCTTTGGGGGGGCCGGAGACCCAGTACTTC. It translates to CASRSLGGPETQYF. The J gene is TRBJ2-5, the V gene TRBV6-5; perhaps TRBD2 as D (7 bases). The CDR3 has 14 amino acids. Germline V CDR1 and CDR2: MNHEY, SVGAGI. The germline V and J ends were trimmed by 6 bases and 5 bases, with 16 bases remaining between them.

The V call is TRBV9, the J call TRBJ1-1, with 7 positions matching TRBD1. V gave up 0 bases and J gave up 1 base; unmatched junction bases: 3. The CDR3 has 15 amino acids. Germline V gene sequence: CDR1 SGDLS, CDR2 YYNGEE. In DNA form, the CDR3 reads TGTGCCAGCAGCGTAGGGGACAGCTCGAACACTGAAGCTTTCTTT. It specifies CASSVGDSSNTEAFF.